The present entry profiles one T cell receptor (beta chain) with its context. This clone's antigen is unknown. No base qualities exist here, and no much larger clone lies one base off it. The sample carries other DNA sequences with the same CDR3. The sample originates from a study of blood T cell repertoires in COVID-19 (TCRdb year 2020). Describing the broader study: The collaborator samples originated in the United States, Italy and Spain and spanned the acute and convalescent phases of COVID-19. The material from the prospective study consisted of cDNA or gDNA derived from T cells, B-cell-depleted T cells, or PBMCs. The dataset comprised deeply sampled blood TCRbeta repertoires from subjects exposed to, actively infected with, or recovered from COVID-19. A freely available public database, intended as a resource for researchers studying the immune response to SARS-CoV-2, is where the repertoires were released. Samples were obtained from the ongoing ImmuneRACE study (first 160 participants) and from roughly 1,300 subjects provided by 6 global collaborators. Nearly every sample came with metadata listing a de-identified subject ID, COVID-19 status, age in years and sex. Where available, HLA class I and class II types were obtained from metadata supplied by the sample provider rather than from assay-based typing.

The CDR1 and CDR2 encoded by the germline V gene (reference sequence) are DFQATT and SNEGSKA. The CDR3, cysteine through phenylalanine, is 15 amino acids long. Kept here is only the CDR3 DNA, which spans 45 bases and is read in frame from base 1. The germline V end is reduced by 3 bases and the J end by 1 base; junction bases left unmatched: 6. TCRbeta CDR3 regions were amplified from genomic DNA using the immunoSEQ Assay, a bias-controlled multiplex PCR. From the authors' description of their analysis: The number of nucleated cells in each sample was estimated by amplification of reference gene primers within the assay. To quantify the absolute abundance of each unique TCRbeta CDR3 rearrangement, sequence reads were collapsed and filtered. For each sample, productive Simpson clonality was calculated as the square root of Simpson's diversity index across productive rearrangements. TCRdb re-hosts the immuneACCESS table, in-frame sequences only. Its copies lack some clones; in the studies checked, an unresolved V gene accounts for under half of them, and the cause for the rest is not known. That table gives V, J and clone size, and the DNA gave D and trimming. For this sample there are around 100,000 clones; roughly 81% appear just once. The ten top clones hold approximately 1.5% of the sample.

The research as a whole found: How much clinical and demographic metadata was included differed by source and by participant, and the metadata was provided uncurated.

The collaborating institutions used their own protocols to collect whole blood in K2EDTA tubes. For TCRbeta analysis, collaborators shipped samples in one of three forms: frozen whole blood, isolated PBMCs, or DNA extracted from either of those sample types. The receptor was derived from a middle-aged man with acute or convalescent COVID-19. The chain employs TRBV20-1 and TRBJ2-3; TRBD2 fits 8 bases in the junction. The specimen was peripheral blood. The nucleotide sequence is TGCAGTGCTAGTCTCGCGGGAGGCCGCACAGATACGCAGTATTTT. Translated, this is CSASLAGGRTDTQYF.